This TCR beta chain was captured in a study of metastatic and nonmetastatic thyroid tumors. Study background: The comparison covered peripheral blood and tumor or nodule tissue in malignant and benign thyroid patients. The study's findings and limits: In blood and tumor, TCR beta diversity was reportedly significantly higher in malignant thyroid tumors than in benign nodules.

Germline lookup yields CDR1 MDHEN and CDR2 SYDVKM. V gave up 5 bases and J gave up 2 bases; unmatched junction bases: 11. The CDR3 covers 18 residues. Worth noting for this clone: The antigen is undetermined.

Until they underwent thyroid surgery, no patient had received any treatment. Per the original methods: Using the CDR3 differences seen across clinicopathological groups, the authors built a distant-metastasis classifier for papillary thyroid cancer, which was meant to discriminate distant-metastatic patients. TCRdb reanalyzed the PCR reads via MiXCR. TCRdb's processing, not the authors', yielded these V and J calls. The sample has more than 11,000 clones; under 35% are singletons. This clonotype was obtained from a female donor with papillary thyroid cancer or a benign thyroid nodule (not recorded which). Some clones in this sample may be carry-over from other donors' samples. The sequencing sample was made of blood. This chain uses TRBV28 with TRBJ2-1, with 11 bases matching TRBD2. CDR3 loop: CASSPRLAGRGPYNEQFF. CDR3 nucleotides: TGTGCCAGCAGTCCTAGACTAGCGGGACGTGGGCCCTACAATGAGCAGTTCTTC.